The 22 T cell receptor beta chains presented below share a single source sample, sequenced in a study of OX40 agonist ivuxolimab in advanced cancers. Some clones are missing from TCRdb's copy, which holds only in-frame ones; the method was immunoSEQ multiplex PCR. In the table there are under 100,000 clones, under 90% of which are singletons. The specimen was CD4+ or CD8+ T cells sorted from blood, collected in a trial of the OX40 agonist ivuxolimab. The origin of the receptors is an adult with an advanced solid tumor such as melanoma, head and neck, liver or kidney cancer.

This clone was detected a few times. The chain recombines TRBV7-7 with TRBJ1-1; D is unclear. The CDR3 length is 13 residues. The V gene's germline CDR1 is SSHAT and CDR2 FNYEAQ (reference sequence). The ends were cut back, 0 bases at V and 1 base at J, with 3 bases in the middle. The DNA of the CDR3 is TGTGCCAGCAGCTTAGCAGCGAACACTGAAGCTTTCTTT. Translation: CASSLAANTEAFF.

The DNA of the CDR3 is TGTGCTAGTGGTCCCCAGGGGACCCCAGATACGCAGTATTTT. Its translation is CASGPQGTPDTQYF. This chain links TRBV12-5 with TRBJ2-3; possibly TRBD1 for D (6 bases). From germline, CDR1 is LGHNT and CDR2 FRNRAP. The CDR3 consists of 14 residues. V lost 5 bases to trimming and J lost 4 bases, with 13 bases between them.

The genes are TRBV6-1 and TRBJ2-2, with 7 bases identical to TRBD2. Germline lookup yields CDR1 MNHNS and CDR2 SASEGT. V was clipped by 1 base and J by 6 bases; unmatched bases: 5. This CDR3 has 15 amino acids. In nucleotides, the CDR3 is TGTGCCAGCAGTGAAGAGGGAGGGAGGCCCGGGGAGCTGTTTTTT. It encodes CASSEEGGRPGELFF.

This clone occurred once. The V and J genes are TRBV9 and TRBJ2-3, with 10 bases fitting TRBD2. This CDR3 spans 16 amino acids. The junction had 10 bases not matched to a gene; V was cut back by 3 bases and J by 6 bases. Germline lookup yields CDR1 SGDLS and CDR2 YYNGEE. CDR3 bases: TGTGCCAGCAGCGCAGTAGCGGGAGGAGGTGTGGATACGCAGTATTTT. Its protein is CASSAVAGGGVDTQYF.

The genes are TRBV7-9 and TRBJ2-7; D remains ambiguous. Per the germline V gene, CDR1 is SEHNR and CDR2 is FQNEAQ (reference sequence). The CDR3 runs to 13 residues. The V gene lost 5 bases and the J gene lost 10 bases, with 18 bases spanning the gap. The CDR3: CASSPPGPLGQYF. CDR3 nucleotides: TGTGCCAGCAGCCCCCCGGGTCCCCTAGGACAGTACTTC.

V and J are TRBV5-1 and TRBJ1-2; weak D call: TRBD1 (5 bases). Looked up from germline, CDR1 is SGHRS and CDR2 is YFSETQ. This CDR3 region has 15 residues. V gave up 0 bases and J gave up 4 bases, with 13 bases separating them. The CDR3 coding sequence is TGCGCCAGCAGCTTGGGGGGAGGTGGGGCCTATGGCTACACCTTC. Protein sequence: CASSLGGGGAYGYTF.

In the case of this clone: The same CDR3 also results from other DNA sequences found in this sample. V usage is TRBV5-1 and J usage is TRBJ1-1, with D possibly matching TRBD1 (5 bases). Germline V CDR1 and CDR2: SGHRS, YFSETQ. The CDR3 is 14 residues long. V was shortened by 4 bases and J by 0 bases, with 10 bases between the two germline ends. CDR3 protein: CASSGQGMNTEAFF. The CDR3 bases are TGCGCCAGCAGCGGGCAGGGCATGAACACTGAAGCTTTCTTT.

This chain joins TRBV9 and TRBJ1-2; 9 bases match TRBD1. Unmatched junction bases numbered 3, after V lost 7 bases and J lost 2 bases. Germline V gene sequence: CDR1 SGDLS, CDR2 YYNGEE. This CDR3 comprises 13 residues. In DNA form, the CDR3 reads TGTGCCAGCCAGGGACAGGGAAACTATGGCTACACCTTC. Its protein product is CASQGQGNYGYTF.

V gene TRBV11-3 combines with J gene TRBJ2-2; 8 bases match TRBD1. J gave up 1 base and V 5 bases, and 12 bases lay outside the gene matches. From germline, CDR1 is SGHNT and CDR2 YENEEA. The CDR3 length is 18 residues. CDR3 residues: CASSHRIGQGGNTGELFF. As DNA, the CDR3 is TGTGCCAGCAGCCATCGTATAGGACAGGGCGGGAACACCGGGGAGCTGTTTTTT.

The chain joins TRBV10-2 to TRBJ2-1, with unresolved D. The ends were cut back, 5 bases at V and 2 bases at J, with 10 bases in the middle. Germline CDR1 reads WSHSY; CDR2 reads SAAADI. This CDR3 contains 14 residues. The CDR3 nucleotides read TGCGCCAGCAGTTACGGCCCGCCCTACAATGAGCAGTTCTTC. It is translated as CASSYGPPYNEQFF.

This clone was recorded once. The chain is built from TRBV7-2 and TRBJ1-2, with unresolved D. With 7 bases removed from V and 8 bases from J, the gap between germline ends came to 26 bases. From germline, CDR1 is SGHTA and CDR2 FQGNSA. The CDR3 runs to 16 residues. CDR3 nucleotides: TGTGCCAGCACCCCTAAATGGGAGGTACTAGGGAAGGGCTACACCTTC. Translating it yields CASTPKWEVLGKGYTF.

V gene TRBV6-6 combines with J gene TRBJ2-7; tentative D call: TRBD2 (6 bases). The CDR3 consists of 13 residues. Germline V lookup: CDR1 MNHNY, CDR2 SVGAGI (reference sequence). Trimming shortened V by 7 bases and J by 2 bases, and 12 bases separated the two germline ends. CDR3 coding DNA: TGTGCCAGCAACGACGGGGGTACCTACGAGCAGTACTTC. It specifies CASNDGGTYEQYF.

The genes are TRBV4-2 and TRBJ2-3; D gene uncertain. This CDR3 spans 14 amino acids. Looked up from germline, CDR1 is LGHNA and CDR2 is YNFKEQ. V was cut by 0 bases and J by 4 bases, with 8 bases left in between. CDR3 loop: CASSQDRRADTQYF. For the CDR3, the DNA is TGTGCCAGCAGCCAAGATAGGCGAGCAGATACGCAGTATTTT.

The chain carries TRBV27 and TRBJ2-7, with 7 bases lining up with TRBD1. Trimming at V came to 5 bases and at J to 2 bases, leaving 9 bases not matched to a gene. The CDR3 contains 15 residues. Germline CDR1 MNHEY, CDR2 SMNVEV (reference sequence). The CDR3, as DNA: TGTGCCAGCAGTCTCCTCCGGGACAGCCCCTACGAGCAGTACTTC. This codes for CASSLLRDSPYEQYF.

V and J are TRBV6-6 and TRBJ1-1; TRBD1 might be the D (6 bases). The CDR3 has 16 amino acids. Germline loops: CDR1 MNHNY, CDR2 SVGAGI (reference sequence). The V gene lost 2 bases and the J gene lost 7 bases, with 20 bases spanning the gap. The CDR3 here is CASSYRPGAPIYEAFF. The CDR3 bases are TGTGCCAGCAGTTACCGGCCAGGGGCCCCAATTTATGAAGCTTTCTTT.

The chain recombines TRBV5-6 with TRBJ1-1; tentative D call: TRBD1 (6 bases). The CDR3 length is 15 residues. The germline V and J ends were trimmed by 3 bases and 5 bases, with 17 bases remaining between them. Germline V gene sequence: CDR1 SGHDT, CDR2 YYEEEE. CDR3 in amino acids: CASSSGGTLGTEAFF. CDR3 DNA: TGTGCCAGCAGCTCCGGGGGCACTTTGGGGACTGAAGCTTTCTTT.

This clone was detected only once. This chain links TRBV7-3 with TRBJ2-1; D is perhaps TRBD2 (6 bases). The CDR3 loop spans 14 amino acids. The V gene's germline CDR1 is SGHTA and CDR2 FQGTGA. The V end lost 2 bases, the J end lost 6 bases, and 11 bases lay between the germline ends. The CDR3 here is CASSLGGPGNEQFF. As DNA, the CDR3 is TGTGCCAGCAGCTTAGGAGGGCCCGGCAATGAGCAGTTCTTC.

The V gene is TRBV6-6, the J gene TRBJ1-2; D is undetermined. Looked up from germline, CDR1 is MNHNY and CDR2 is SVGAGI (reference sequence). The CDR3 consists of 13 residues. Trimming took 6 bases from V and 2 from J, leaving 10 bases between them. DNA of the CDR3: TGTGCCAGCAGCGTAGGTTACAACTATGGCTACACCTTC. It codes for CASSVGYNYGYTF.

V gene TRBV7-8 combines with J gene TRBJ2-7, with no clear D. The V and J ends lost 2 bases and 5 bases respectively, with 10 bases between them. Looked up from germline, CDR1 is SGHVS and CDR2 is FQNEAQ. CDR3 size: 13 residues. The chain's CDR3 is CASSLSQNNEQYF. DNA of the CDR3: TGTGCCAGCAGCTTATCACAGAACAACGAGCAGTACTTC.

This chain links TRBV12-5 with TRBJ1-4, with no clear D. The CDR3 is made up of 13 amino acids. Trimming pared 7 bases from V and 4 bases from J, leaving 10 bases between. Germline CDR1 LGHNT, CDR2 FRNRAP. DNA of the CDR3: TGTGCTAGTGCGCGGCAGGATAATGAAAAACTGTTTTTT. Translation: CASARQDNEKLFF.

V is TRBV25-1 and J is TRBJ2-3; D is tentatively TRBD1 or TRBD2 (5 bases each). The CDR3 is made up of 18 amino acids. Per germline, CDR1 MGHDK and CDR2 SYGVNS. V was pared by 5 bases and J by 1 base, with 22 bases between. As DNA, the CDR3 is TGTGCCAGCAGTAGGCGTCACTTGGGGGTGGCCTGCACAGATACGCAGTATTTT. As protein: CASSRRHLGVACTDTQYF.

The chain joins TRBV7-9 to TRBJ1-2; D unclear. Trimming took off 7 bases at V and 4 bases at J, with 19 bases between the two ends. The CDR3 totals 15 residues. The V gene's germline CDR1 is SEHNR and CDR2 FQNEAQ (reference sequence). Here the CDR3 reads CASILPGVGTYGYTF. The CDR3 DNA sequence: TGTGCCAGCATCCTACCTGGGGTAGGAACCTATGGCTACACCTTC.